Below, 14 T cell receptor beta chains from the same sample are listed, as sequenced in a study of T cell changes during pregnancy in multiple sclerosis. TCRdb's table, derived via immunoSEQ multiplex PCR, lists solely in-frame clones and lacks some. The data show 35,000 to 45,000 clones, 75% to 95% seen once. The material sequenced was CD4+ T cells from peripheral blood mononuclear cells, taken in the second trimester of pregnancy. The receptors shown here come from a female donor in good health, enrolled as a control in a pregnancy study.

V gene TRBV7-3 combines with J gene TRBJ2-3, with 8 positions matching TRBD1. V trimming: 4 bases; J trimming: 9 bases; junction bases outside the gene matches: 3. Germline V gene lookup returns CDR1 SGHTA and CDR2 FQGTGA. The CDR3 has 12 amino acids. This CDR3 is CASSSNRGTQYF. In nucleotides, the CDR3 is TGTGCCAGCAGCTCCAACAGGGGGACGCAGTATTTT.

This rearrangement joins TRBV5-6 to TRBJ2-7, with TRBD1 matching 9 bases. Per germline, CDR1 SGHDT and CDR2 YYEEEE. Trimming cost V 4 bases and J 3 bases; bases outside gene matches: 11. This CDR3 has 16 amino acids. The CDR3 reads CASSRRPRQGDYEQYF. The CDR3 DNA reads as TGTGCCAGCAGCCGGAGGCCCCGACAGGGGGACTACGAGCAGTACTTC.

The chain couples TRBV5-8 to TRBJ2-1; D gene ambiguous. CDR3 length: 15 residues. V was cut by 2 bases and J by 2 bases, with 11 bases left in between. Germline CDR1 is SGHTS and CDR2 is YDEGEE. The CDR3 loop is CASSFGQAPYNEQFF. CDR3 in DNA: TGTGCCAGCAGCTTTGGTCAGGCCCCCTACAATGAGCAGTTCTTC.

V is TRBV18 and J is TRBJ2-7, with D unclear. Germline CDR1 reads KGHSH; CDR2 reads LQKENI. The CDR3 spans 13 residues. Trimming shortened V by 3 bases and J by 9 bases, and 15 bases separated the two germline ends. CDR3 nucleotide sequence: TGTGCCAGCTCACCTGTAGCAGAGGTGAGGCAGTACTTC. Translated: CASSPVAEVRQYF. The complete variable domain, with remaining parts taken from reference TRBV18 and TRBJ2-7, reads NAGVMQNPRHLVRRRGQEARLRCSPMKGHSHVYWYRQLPEEGLKFMVYLQKENIIDESGMPKERFSAEFPKEGPSILRIQQVVRGDSAAYFCASSPVAEVRQYFGPGTRLTVT.

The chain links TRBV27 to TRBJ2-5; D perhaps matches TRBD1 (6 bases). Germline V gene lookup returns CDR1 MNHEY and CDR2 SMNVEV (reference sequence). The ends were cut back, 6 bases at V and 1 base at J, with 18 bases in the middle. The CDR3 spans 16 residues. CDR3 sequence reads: CASSTISGAPQETQYF. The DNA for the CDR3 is TGTGCCAGCAGCACGATCTCAGGGGCCCCCCAAGAGACCCAGTACTTC.

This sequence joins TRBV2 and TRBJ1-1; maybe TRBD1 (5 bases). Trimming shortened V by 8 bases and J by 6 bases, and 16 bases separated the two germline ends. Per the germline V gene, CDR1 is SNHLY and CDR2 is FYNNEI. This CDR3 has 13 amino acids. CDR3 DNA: TGTGCCAGCCGTACCCGGGGACTCTCTGAAGCTTTCTTT. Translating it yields CASRTRGLSEAFF.

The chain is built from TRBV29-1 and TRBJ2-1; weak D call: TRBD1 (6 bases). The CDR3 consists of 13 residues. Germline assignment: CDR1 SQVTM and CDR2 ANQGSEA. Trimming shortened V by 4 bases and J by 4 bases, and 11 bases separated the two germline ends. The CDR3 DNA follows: TGCAGCGTTGCGGGTCAGGGGTACAATGAGCAGTTCTTC. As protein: CSVAGQGYNEQFF.

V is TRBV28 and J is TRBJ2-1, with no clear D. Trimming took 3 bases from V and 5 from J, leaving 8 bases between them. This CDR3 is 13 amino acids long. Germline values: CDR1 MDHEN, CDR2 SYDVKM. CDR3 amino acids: CASSLPRDNEQFF. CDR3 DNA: TGTGCCAGCAGTTTGCCTCGGGACAATGAGCAGTTCTTC.

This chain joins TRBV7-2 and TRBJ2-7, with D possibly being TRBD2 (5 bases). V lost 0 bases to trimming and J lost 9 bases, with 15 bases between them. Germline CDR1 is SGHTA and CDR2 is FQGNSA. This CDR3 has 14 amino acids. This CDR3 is CASSLARIASGQYF. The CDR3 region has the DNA TGTGCCAGCAGCTTAGCGAGGATAGCGTCAGGGCAGTACTTC.

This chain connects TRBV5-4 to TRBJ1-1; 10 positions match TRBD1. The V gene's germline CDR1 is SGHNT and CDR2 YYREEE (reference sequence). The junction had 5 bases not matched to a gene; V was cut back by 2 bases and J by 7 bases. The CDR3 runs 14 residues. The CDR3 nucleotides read TGTGCCAGCAGCTTCAGGGACAGGGGAAGTGAAGCTTTCTTT. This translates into CASSFRDRGSEAFF.

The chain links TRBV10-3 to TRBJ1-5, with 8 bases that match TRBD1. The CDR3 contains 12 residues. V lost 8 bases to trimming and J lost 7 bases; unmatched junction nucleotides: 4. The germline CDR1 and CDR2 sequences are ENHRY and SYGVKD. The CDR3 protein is CAIGQGGQPQHF. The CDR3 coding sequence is TGTGCCATCGGACAGGGAGGCCAGCCCCAGCATTTT.

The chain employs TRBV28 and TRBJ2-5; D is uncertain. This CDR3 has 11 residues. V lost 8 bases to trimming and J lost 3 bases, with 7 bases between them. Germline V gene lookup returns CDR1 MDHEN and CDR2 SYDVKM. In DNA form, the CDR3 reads TGTGCCAGCGGCCAGGAAGAGACCCAGTACTTC. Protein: CASGQEETQYF.

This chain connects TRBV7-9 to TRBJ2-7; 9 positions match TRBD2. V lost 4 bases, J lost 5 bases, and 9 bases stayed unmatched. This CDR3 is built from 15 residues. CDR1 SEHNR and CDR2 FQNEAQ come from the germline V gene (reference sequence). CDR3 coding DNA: TGTGCCAGCAGCTCCCTAGCGGGATCACCCCACGAGCAGTACTTC. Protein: CASSSLAGSPHEQYF.

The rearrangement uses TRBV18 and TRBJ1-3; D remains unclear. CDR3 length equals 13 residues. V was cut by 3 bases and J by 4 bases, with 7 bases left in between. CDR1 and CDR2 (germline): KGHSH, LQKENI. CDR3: CASSPGVGNTIYF. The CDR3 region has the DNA TGTGCCAGCTCACCGGGCGTCGGAAACACCATATATTTT.